The source of this T cell receptor beta chain is a study of OX40 agonist ivuxolimab in advanced cancers. Looking at the study overall: An agonistic anti-OX40 (CD134) antibody, ivuxolimab, was used to treat the patients. Earlier anti-PD-1, anti-PD-L1 or anti-CTLA-4 therapy was permitted; over 35% had received some.

Study findings and constraints: At 0.1-3.0 mg/kg, partial responders had clonal expansion among the lowest observed. Both blood CD4+ and CD8+ T cells showed clonal growth by week 6 at 0.1 to 3.0 mg/kg.

The germline CDR1 and CDR2 sequences are SGHVS and FQNEAQ. The CDR3 has 15 residues. The ends lost 5 bases at V and 8 bases at J; junction bases unmatched: 9. Concerning this clone: Its target is not known.

Sequenced by immunoSEQ multiplex PCR; TCRdb stores in-frame clones only, minus some. The sample includes 15,000 to 20,000 clones, 70% to 75% of them seen just once. This clonotype originated in an adult with an advanced solid tumor such as melanoma, head and neck, liver or kidney cancer. The chain recombines TRBV7-8 with TRBJ2-2, with TRBD1 matching over 9 bases. The sequencing used CD4+ or CD8+ T cells sorted from blood, collected in a trial of the OX40 agonist ivuxolimab. The CDR3 DNA follows: TGTGCCAGCAGCCCCCGGGACAGGGCTACTGGGGAGCTGTTTTTT. Protein: CASSPRDRATGELFF.